The 9 T cell receptor beta chains reported below all come from one sample, sequenced in a study of cytomegalovirus exposure and HLA in healthy donors. PCR involved 60 Vbeta and 13 Jbeta primers. The assay was immunoSEQ multiplex PCR, and TCRdb's table has in-frame clones only and misses some. In the table there are 65,000 to 90,000 clones, about 74% of which are singletons. Material: PBMCs. These receptors originate from a man aged 40-50 years in good health and CMV-seronegative.

The chain uses TRBV30 and TRBJ1-1, with D perhaps TRBD1 (5 bases). Germline V gene lookup returns CDR1 GTSNPN and CDR2 SVGIG (reference sequence). This CDR3 is 14 amino acids long. Trimming stripped 3 bases from V and 0 bases from J, with 11 bases between. The CDR3 spells CAWRGGILNTEAFF. DNA for the CDR3: TGTGCCTGGAGGGGGGGGATTTTGAACACTGAAGCTTTCTTT.

The chain recombines TRBV5-5 with TRBJ1-1, with 7 bases that match TRBD1. The CDR3 totals 16 residues. Germline CDR1 SGHKS, CDR2 YYEKEE (reference sequence). V was pared by 1 base and J by 6 bases, with 12 bases of the junction left unmatched. In nucleotides, the CDR3 is TGTGCCAGCAGCTTGAGAGGGTATTCAGGGGGTCCTGAAGCTTTCTTT. It yields the protein CASSLRGYSGGPEAFF.

This clone occurred a few times. This sample includes further DNA sequences coding for the same CDR3. This sequence joins TRBV18 and TRBJ1-5; D is possibly TRBD1 (6 bases). The length of the CDR3 is 14 residues. The V end lost 3 bases, the J end lost 3 bases, and 9 bases lay between the germline ends. The V gene's germline CDR1 is KGHSH and CDR2 LQKENI. The CDR3 region is CASSPDRNNQPQHF. The CDR3 nucleotides read TGTGCCAGCTCACCGGACAGAAACAATCAGCCCCAGCATTTT. Full variable domain (missing parts from reference TRBV18 and TRBJ1-5): NAGVMQNPRHLVRRRGQEARLRCSPMKGHSHVYWYRQLPEEGLKFMVYLQKENIIDESGMPKERFSAEFPKEGPSILRIQQVVRGDSAAYFCASSPDRNNQPQHFGDGTRLSIL.

The rearrangement joins TRBV5-1 to TRBJ1-5, with TRBD1 matching 7 bases. Looked up from germline, CDR1 is SGHRS and CDR2 is YFSETQ. V trimming: 4 bases; J trimming: 5 bases; junction bases outside the gene matches: 6. This CDR3 region has 14 residues. CDR3 DNA sequence: TGCGCCAGCAGCCCGGAGGGGGCTGATCAGCCCCAGCATTTT. Its protein is CASSPEGADQPQHF.

This clone was counted only a few times. The chain combines TRBV6-1 with TRBJ1-6; 7 bases agree with TRBD1. CDR1 and CDR2 from the germline V gene are MNHNS and SASEGT. The CDR3 has 16 amino acids. Trimming cost V 0 bases and J 8 bases; bases outside gene matches: 7. DNA for the CDR3: TGTGCCAGCAGTGAAGCGGACAGGAGACTATATTCACCCCTCCACTTT. It is translated as CASSEADRRLYSPLHF.

This clone is a singleton in its sample. The chain has TRBV27 and TRBJ2-1, with 9 bases identical to TRBD2. The CDR3 consists of 15 residues. The J segment lost 8 bases and the V segment lost 3 bases, leaving 8 bases of the junction unmatched. Germline CDR1 is MNHEY and CDR2 is SMNVEV (reference sequence). DNA of the CDR3: TGTGCCAGCAGTTTTGAGGCGGGGGGGTACTATGAGCAGTTCTTC. This codes for CASSFEAGGYYEQFF.

The J gene is TRBJ2-5, the V gene TRBV29-1, with D perhaps TRBD1 (5 bases). TRBJ2-7 matches the DNA end more closely, so the J call is doubtful. The CDR3 covers 19 residues. The germline CDR1 and CDR2 sequences are SQVTM and ANQGSEA. The CDR3 protein is CSVEDLDINWGRASYEQYF. The DNA of the CDR3 is TGCAGCGTTGAAGATCTTGATATAAATTGGGGCAGGGCCTCCTACGAGCAGTACTTC.

This chain connects TRBV19 to TRBJ2-7; 9 nucleotides agree with TRBD2. Looked up from germline, CDR1 is LNHDA and CDR2 is SQIVND (reference sequence). CDR3 length: 15 residues. V lost 3 bases to trimming and J lost 4 bases; unmatched junction nucleotides: 7. CDR3 sequence: CASSISAGGPYEQYF. CDR3 sequence (DNA): TGTGCCAGTAGTATTTCTGCGGGGGGGCCGTACGAGCAGTACTTC.

The CDR3 bases are TGTGCCAGTAGTATAGATCTGACTGCGCCCTACTACGAGCAGTACTTC. Protein: CASSIDLTAPYYEQYF. The gene calls are TRBV19 and TRBJ2-7; D remains ambiguous. Germline loops: CDR1 LNHDA, CDR2 SQIVND (reference sequence). V dropped 0 bases and J dropped 3 bases, with 15 bases sitting between them. CDR3 length equals 16 residues.